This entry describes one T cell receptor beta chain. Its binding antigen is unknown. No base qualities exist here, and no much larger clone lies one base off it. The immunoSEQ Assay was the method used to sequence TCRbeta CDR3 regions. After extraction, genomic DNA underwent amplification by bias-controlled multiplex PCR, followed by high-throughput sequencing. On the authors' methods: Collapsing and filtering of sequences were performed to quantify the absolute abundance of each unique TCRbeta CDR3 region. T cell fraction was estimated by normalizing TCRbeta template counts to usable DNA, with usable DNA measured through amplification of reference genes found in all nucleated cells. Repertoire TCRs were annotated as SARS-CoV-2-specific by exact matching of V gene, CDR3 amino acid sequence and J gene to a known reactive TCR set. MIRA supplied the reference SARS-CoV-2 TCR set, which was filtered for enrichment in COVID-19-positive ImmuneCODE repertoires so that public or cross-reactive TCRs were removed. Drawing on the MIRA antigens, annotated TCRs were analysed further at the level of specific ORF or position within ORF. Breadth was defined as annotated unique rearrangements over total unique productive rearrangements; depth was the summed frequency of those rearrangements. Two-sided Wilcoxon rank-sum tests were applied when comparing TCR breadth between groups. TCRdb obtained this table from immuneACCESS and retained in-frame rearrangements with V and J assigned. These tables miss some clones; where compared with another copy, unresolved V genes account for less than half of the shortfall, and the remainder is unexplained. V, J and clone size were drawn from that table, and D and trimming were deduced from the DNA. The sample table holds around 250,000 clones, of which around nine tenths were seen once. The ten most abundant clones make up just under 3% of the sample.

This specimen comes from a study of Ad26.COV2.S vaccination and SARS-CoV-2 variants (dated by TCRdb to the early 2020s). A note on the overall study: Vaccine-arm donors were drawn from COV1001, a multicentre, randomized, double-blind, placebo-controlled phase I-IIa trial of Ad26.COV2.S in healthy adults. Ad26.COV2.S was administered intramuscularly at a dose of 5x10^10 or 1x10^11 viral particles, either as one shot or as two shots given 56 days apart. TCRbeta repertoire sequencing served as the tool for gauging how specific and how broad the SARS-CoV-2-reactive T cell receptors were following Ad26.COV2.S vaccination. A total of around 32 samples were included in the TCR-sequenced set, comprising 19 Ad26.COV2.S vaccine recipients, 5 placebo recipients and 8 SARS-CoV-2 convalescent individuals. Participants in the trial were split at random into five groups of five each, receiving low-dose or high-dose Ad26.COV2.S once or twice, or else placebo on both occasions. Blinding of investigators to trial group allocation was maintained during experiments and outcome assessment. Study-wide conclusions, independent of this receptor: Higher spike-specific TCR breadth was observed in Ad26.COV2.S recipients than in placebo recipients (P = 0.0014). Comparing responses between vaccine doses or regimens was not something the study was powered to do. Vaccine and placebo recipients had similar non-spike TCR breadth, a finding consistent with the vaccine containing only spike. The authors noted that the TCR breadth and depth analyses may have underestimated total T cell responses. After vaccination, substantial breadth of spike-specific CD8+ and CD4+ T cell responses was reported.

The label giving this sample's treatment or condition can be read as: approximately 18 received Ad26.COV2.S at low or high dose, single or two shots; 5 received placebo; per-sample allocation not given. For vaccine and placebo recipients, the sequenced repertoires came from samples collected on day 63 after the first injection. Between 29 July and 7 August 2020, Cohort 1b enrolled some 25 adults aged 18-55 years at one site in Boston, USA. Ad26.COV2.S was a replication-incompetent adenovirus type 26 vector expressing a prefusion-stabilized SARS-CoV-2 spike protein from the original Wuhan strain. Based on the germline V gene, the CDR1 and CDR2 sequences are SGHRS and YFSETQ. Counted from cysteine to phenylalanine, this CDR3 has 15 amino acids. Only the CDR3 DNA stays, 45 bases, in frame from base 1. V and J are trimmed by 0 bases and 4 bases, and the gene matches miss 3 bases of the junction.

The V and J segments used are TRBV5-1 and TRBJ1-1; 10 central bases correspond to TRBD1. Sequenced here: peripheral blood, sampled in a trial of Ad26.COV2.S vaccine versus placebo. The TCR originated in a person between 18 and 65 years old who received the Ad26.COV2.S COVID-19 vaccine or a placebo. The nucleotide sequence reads TGCGCCAGCAGCTTGGAGGGACAGGGGACCACTGAAGCTTTCTTT. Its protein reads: CASSLEGQGTTEAFF.